This T cell receptor beta chain stems from a study of control samples from healthy donors and cancer patients. Sequenced by immunoSEQ multiplex PCR; TCRdb stores in-frame clones only, minus some. The sample shows around 29,000 clones, around 80% of them seen only once. This CDR3 is 11 amino acids long. Trimming took 6 bases from V and 4 from J, leaving 7 bases between them. Germline loops: CDR1 MNHNS, CDR2 SASEGT. V is TRBV6-1 and J is TRBJ2-7, with a tentative D call TRBD2 (5 bases). The clonotype originates from a man aged 55 to 70 with head and neck cancer. Sequenced sample: PBMCs. CDR3 DNA: TGTGCCAGCAGCCGGGAATACGAGCAGTACTTC. As protein: CASSREYEQYF.